This T cell receptor (beta chain) originates from a study of T cells after yellow fever vaccination. The CDR3 covers 14 residues. Between the trimmed V and J ends, which lost 2 bases and 0 bases, there was a span of 5 bases. CDR1 and CDR2 (germline): LGHNA, YSLEER. TCR cDNA, made by 5'RACE template switching, carried an added universal primer site and UMIs. TCRdb recomputed calls from the 5' RACE reads with MiXCR, one row per CDR3 protein. In the table there are 100,000 to 150,000 distinct CDR3 sequences, under 9% of which are singletons. This clonotype has a handful of counts. The sample in question was CD8+ T cells sorted from PBMCs, obtained on the day of the yellow fever booster vaccination. The origin of this receptor is a man in his late teens or twenties who received the YFV17D yellow fever vaccine. The rearrangement links TRBV4-3 to TRBJ2-1; the D is unclear. The CDR3 nucleotides are TGCGCCAGCAGCCAACGAAGCTCCTACAATGAGCAGTTCTTC. Protein sequence: CASSQRSSYNEQFF.